This T cell receptor beta chain was captured by sequencing in a study of metastatic and nonmetastatic thyroid tumors. About the research overall: It was across blood and tumor or nodule tissue from malignant and benign thyroid patients that repertoires were compared. Whole-study findings and limits: The reported finding was significantly higher TCR beta diversity in malignant thyroid tumors relative to benign nodules, in blood and tumor.

Regarding this clone: Its antigen is still unknown. One end of the junction varies from germline; a read error may be responsible.

Until they underwent thyroid surgery, no patient had received any treatment. Germline-derived CDR1 and CDR2 are MNHNS and SASEGT. CDR3 length equals 15 residues. As handled by the study authors: Variation in CDR3 across clinicopathological groups served as the basis for constructing a distant-metastasis classifier in papillary thyroid cancer. TCRdb called clones again from the PCR reads with MiXCR. In this record, the V and J calls reflect TCRdb's handling and not the investigators' own analysis. The sample consists of 5,700 or so clones, more than 35% of them appearing once. Sequenced input: adjacent normal tissue. The origin of this receptor is a female donor with papillary thyroid cancer or a benign thyroid nodule (not recorded which). Some clones in this sample may be carry-over from other donors' samples. The V and J genes are TRBV6-1 and TRBJ2-7; TRBD2 aligns across 10 bases. CDR3 protein: CATSDSSSGSSEQYF. CDR3 coding DNA: TGTGCCACCAGTGACTCCTCTAGCGGGAGTAGCGAGCAGTACTTC.